This TCR beta chain was captured in a study of cytomegalovirus exposure and HLA in healthy donors. Primers included in the PCR were 60 Vbeta and 13 Jbeta primers. Clones were sequenced by immunoSEQ multiplex PCR, and TCRdb holds only the in-frame ones, with some missing. This table has fewer than 200,000 clones, around 82% appearing once. Germline V gene lookup returns CDR1 MNHEY and CDR2 SMNVEV (reference sequence). V shed 1 base, J shed 7 bases, and the junction held 4 bases outside the gene matches. The CDR3 runs 14 residues. This sequence originates from a man in his forties in good health and CMV-seronegative. The sample was PBMCs. The V gene is TRBV27, the J gene TRBJ2-1; TRBD1 agrees at 7 bases. The CDR3 reads CASSLYGTVNEQFF. The CDR3 nucleotides read TGTGCCAGCAGTTTATACGGGACAGTTAATGAGCAGTTCTTC.